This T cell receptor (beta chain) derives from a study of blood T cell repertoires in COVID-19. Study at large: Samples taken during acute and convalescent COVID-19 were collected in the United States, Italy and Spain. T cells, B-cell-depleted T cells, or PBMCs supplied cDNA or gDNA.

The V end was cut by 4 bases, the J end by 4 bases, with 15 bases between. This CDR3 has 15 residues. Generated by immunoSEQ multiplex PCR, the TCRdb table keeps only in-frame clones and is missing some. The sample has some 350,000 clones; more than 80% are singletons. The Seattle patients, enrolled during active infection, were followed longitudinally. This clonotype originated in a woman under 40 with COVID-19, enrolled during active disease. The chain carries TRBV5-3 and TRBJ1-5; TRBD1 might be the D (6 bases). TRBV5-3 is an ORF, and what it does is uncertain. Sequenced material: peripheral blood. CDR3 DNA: TGTGCCAGAAGCCCTAAACAGGGCGGGAATCAGCCCCAGCATTTT. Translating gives CARSPKQGGNQPQHF.